This section outlines one T cell receptor beta chain sequence together with its context. Its specificity is not known. This sample is drawn from a study of cytomegalovirus exposure and HLA in healthy donors. Study-wide results and caveats: Information on immune exposure was restricted to one variable (CMV serostatus).

Germline-derived CDR1 and CDR2 are SGDLS and YYNGEE. CDR3 length: 15 residues. J lost 1 base, V lost 3 bases, and 2 bases had no gene match. The PCR was carried out with 60 Vbeta primers and 13 Jbeta primers. The data were produced by immunoSEQ multiplex PCR, yet TCRdb's version contains in-frame clones alone and is incomplete. Found here are 150,000 to 200,000 clones, approximately 82% of them singletons; the top ten hold 2% to 2.5%. It was healthy bone marrow donors who served as donors. Sequences were obtained from PBMCs. The chain combines TRBV9 with TRBJ2-1; 9 bases are a match to TRBD2. This clonotype was obtained from a woman in her 30s in good health and CMV-seronegative. This CDR3 is CASSGSGGSYNEQFF. CDR3 in DNA: TGTGCCAGCAGCGGTAGCGGGGGATCCTACAATGAGCAGTTCTTC.